The clone carrying this T cell receptor beta chain was found a few times. One entry per CDR3 protein, called by TCRdb with MiXCR from the RT-PCR reads. The sample lists about 540,000 distinct CDR3 sequences, approximately 20% seen once, with 2.5% to 3.5% in the top ten. This CDR3 contains 13 residues. V was trimmed by 0 bases and J by 5 bases, leaving 5 bases between them. The data belong to a study of response to subunit inactivated influenza vaccine. The data were also submitted as part of a second study, on T cells expressing NK-cell markers. Turning to that study: The cDNA for TCR beta came from 5'RACE template switching with UMIs. Underlying the TCR beta repertoires were sorted CD3+CD56+NKG2C+, CD3+CD56+NKG2C- and CD3+CD56-NKG2C+ T cells. The CD3+CD56-NKG2C+ fraction was also led by these clonotypes in a few donors. Expanded NKG2C+ T cell clones were not confirmed as HCMV-specific.

The receptor was derived from a man aged 45-60 years who received an inactivated influenza vaccine. The sequencing here drew on CD4+ T cells sorted from PBMCs, taken approximately 12 days after vaccination. The gene calls are TRBV12-3 or TRBV12-4 and TRBJ2-1; D unclear. CDR3 sequence reads: CASSLASNNEQFF. As DNA, the CDR3 is TGTGCCAGCAGTTTAGCTAGCAACAATGAGCAGTTCTTC.